These 17 T cell receptor beta chains were sequenced from one sample in a study of cytomegalovirus exposure and HLA in healthy donors. PCR involved 60 Vbeta and 13 Jbeta primers. Sequencing was performed with immunoSEQ multiplex PCR; in TCRdb, only in-frame clones are kept and a portion is missing. The sample has 200,000 or so clones, about four fifths seen once. The sample was PBMCs. The receptors derive from a boy younger than 10 in good health and CMV-seronegative.

This rearrangement joins TRBV5-4 to TRBJ2-5; 9 bases agree with TRBD2. V shed 4 bases and J 2 bases; nucleotides not matched to a gene: 15. Germline CDR1 SGHNT, CDR2 YYREEE (reference sequence). This CDR3 spans 18 amino acids. CDR3 sequence: CASSPWGYIAGAQETQYF. The CDR3, as DNA: TGTGCCAGCAGCCCTTGGGGCTATATAGCGGGGGCTCAAGAGACCCAGTACTTC.

This clone was recorded once. The chain recombines TRBV2 with TRBJ2-1, with 7 bases identical to TRBD1. Looked up from germline, CDR1 is SNHLY and CDR2 is FYNNEI. The CDR3 loop spans 16 amino acids. Trimming at V came to 8 bases and at J to 5 bases, leaving 15 bases not matched to a gene. CDR3 DNA: TGTGCCAGCCGCTCGACCGACAGGGTGGTCCACAATGAGCAGTTCTTC. Translated: CASRSTDRVVHNEQFF.

The genes are TRBV2 and TRBJ2-5; a weak D match, TRBD2 (5 bases). Trimming cost V 0 bases and J 5 bases, with 10 bases left between them. The CDR3 has 14 residues. The germline V gene encodes CDR1 SNHLY and CDR2 FYNNEI. CDR3 sequence: CASSEARVGETQYF. CDR3 DNA: TGTGCCAGCAGTGAAGCGAGGGTGGGGGAGACCCAGTACTTC.

This sequence joins TRBV5-5 and TRBJ2-1; the match to TRBD2 covers 9 bases. The germline V gene encodes CDR1 SGHKS and CDR2 YYEKEE (reference sequence). The CDR3 totals 16 residues. V lost 2 bases and J lost 4; bases outside the gene matches: 7. DNA for the CDR3: TGTGCCAGCAGCTTTTTAGCGGGGGCCATTTACAATGAGCAGTTCTTC. Protein product: CASSFLAGAIYNEQFF.

The chain joins TRBV4-1 to TRBJ2-1; 7 nucleotides line up with TRBD1. The CDR3 is 15 amino acids. Germline CDR1 is MGHRA and CDR2 is YSYEKL. The V gene end was trimmed by 3 bases and the J gene end by 2 bases; junction bases not matched to a gene: 4. The CDR3 region is CASSHLGGTYNEQFF. The CDR3 bases are TGCGCCAGCAGCCACCTAGGGGGCACCTACAATGAGCAGTTCTTC.

The rearrangement joins TRBV27 to TRBJ2-1, with 9 bases identical to TRBD2. Losses at the gene ends were 5 bases for V and 2 bases for J; bases not matched to a gene: 1. The germline gives CDR1 MNHEY, CDR2 SMNVEV (reference sequence). The CDR3 totals 14 residues. The CDR3 DNA follows: TGTGCCAGCAGTCAGCGGGGGGCCTACAATGAGCAGTTCTTC. It codes for CASSQRGAYNEQFF.

The chain is built from TRBV2 and TRBJ1-2; D is unresolved. Germline V lookup: CDR1 SNHLY, CDR2 FYNNEI. CDR3 size: 11 residues. Between the trimmed V and J ends, which lost 6 bases and 5 bases, there was a span of 7 bases. In DNA, the CDR3 is TGTGCCAGCAGCGGGAGTTATGGCTACACCTTC. This encodes CASSGSYGYTF.

V is TRBV7-9 and J is TRBJ2-3, with 7 bases identical to TRBD1. V gave up 3 bases and J gave up 4 bases; unmatched junction bases: 7. The CDR3 extends over 15 amino acids. The germline V gene has CDR1 SEHNR and CDR2 FQNEAQ (reference sequence). This CDR3 reads CASSFDRVGPDTQYF. CDR3 in DNA: TGTGCCAGCAGCTTCGACAGGGTCGGCCCAGATACGCAGTATTTT.

The chain combines TRBV5-8 with TRBJ2-5; a possible D gene is TRBD2 (6 bases). The V and J ends lost 3 bases and 0 bases respectively, with 24 bases between them. The CDR3 sequence is 19 residues long. The germline gives CDR1 SGHTS, CDR2 YDEGEE. CDR3 amino acids: CASSSLGLTPEGNQETQYF. CDR3 nucleotides: TGTGCCAGCAGCTCCCTCGGACTAACTCCAGAAGGGAACCAAGAGACCCAGTACTTC.

J is TRBJ1-3 and V is TRBV5-4; D is ambiguous. Trimming left V 3 bases short and J 0 bases short, with 13 bases between. This CDR3 region has 16 residues. CDR1 SGHNT and CDR2 YYREEE come from the germline V gene (reference sequence). The CDR3 is CASSSQAGFSGNTIYF. CDR3 coding DNA: TGTGCCAGCAGCTCTCAGGCGGGGTTCTCTGGAAACACCATATATTTT.

This chain joins TRBV6-6 and TRBJ2-7; possibly TRBD2 for D (6 bases). Germline loops: CDR1 MNHNY, CDR2 SVGAGI (reference sequence). The CDR3 extends over 16 amino acids. The ends were cut back, 5 bases at V and 12 bases at J, with 29 bases in the middle. The chain's CDR3 is CASSRDGVRGVQGLYF. The CDR3 nucleotides read TGTGCCAGCAGTAGAGACGGGGTTAGAGGAGTCCAGGGACTGTACTTC.

This clone was counted a single time. V is TRBV11-2 and J is TRBJ2-7; D is undetermined. Germline values: CDR1 SGHAT, CDR2 FQNNGV. The CDR3 has 14 amino acids. Trimming took 1 base from V and 3 from J, leaving 10 bases between them. The CDR3 is CASSLAPTGYEQYF. The CDR3 DNA reads TGTGCCAGCAGCTTAGCACCCACTGGCTACGAGCAGTACTTC.

V and J are TRBV29-1 and TRBJ1-5, with 7 bases matching TRBD1. The length of the CDR3 is 13 residues. Germline loops: CDR1 SQVTM, CDR2 ANQGSEA. V gave up 4 bases and J gave up 3 bases; unmatched junction bases: 3. CDR3 sequence: CSVAGQPNQPQHF. The CDR3 nucleotides are TGCAGCGTTGCGGGACAGCCCAATCAGCCCCAGCATTTT.

In DNA form, the CDR3 reads TGTGCCAGCAGTTTTCAAGACAGAGCCTACGAGCAGTACTTC. It is translated as CASSFQDRAYEQYF. The J gene is TRBJ2-7, the V gene TRBV28; a possible D gene is TRBD1 (5 bases). The CDR3 length is 14 residues. Trimming took off 3 bases at V and 2 bases at J, with 11 bases between the two ends. The germline V gene has CDR1 MDHEN and CDR2 SYDVKM.

This clone was counted once. The chain joins TRBV7-9 to TRBJ1-6; D might be TRBD1 (5 bases). In germline, CDR1 is SEHNR, CDR2 FQNEAQ (reference sequence). The CDR3 runs 14 residues. The V and J ends lost 1 base and 7 bases respectively, with 8 bases between them. The DNA for the CDR3 is TGTGCCAGCAGCTTAGTCAGGGCAAATTCACCCCTCCACTTT. Translating gives CASSLVRANSPLHF. The entire variable domain, with the rest obtained from reference TRBV7-9 and TRBJ1-6, is as follows: DTGVSQNPRHKITKRGQNVTFRCDPISEHNRLYWYRQTLGQGPEFLTYFQNEAQLEKSRLLSDRFSAERPKGSFSTLEIQRTEQGDSAMYLCASSLVRANSPLHFGNGTRLTVT.

The chain has TRBV4-1 and TRBJ1-4; 11 bases agree with TRBD1. J gave up 5 bases and V 1 base, and 0 bases lay outside the gene matches. The germline V gene encodes CDR1 MGHRA and CDR2 YSYEKL. The CDR3 is 15 amino acids. For the CDR3, the DNA is TGCGCCAGCAGCCAAGGGGACAGGGGGAATGAAAAACTGTTTTTT. Its protein is CASSQGDRGNEKLFF.

The rearrangement joins TRBV5-6 to TRBJ1-2; D is unclear. Germline CDR1 SGHDT, CDR2 YYEEEE. Trimming shortened V by 0 bases and J by 7 bases, and 13 bases separated the two germline ends. The CDR3 runs 14 residues. This CDR3 is CASSLGHLQIGYTF. As DNA, the CDR3 is TGTGCCAGCAGCTTGGGGCACCTGCAAATTGGCTACACCTTC.